This TCR beta chain was profiled in a study of shared clonotypes between healthy human individuals. Study-wide context: A donor's plate count was three for CD4 naive and three for CD4 memory; CD8 naive had two and CD8 memory one. Whole-study findings and limits: On the whole, naive subsets had larger estimated richness than memory subsets had.

All donors were Caucasian adults living in Nashville, Tennessee. Clones were sequenced by immunoSEQ multiplex PCR, and TCRdb holds only the in-frame ones, with some missing. The sample carries about 730,000 clones, around 77% recorded once. This CDR3 is 17 amino acids long. V lost 3 bases and J 4 bases, leaving 19 bases between the germline ends. Germline V CDR1 and CDR2: LNHDA, SQIVND (reference sequence). On this clone itself: The antigen is unknown.

The sequenced sample consisted of memory CD4+ T cells sorted from blood. Sample subset: CD45RA-negative fraction. The source is a woman aged 25 to 45 in good health. V is TRBV19 and J is TRBJ2-1; no clear D. CDR3 DNA sequence: TGTGCCAGTAGTATTGGTTCTGGGGTGGGTGGATACAATGAGCAGTTCTTC. The encoded protein is CASSIGSGVGGYNEQFF.